This TCR beta chain emerged from a study of T cells after yellow fever vaccination. Points from the study as a whole: Overall, a small share of clonotypes was seen in both CD4 and CD8 compartments.

Details on this clonotype: Its target is not known.

One entry per CDR3 protein results from TCRdb running MiXCR on the 5' RACE reads. The repertoire holds hundreds of thousands of distinct CDR3 sequences, with roughly 14% as singletons. V lost 4 bases and J lost 3, with 13 bases in between. This CDR3 contains 14 residues. The germline gives CDR1 LNHDA, CDR2 SQIVND (reference sequence). This TCR was recovered from a man aged 25 to 40 who received the YFV17D yellow fever vaccine. The chain joins TRBV19 to TRBJ2-7; maybe TRBD2 (7 bases). The input for sequencing was PBMCs, taken on the day of the yellow fever booster vaccination. In nucleotides, the CDR3 is TGTGCCAGTAGTACGGGGGGCCTTCTCTACGAGCAGTACTTC. Translation: CASSTGGLLYEQYF.